The sequence of this TCR beta chain was determined in a study of immune evolution from preneoplasia to lung adenocarcinoma. Study-wide results and limits: From normal lung to invasive adenocarcinoma, top clone frequencies appeared to decrease.

Macro-dissection enriched premalignant or tumor cells before nucleic acid extraction. The table came from immunoSEQ multiplex PCR; TCRdb's copy has only in-frame clones and leaves some out. Here the sample spans some 11,000 clones, less than 85% being singletons. With respect to this clone: Its target is not known.

Germline V lookup: CDR1 MNHEY, CDR2 SMNVEV (reference sequence). CDR3 length: 17 residues. V was shortened by 1 base and J by 0 bases, with 15 bases between the two germline ends. The origin of this receptor is an older person with lung adenocarcinoma. The chain couples TRBV27 to TRBJ1-1; D is perhaps TRBD1 (6 bases). Sequencing used FFPE minimally invasive lung adenocarcinoma tissue. The CDR3 bases are TGTGCCAGCAGTTTATACGGCGGGGGCTCTATGAACACTGAAGCTTTCTTT. This encodes CASSLYGGGSMNTEAFF.